This entry features one TCR beta chain sequence. These data originate in a study of blood T cell repertoires in COVID-19. Study-wide background: The cDNA or gDNA used as material had been derived from T cells, B-cell-depleted T cells, or PBMCs.

Losses at the gene ends were 3 bases for V and 4 bases for J; bases not matched to a gene: 8. Per the germline V gene, CDR1 is LNHDA and CDR2 is SQIVND (reference sequence). This CDR3 has 15 amino acids. Authors' methods: Estimation of nucleated cell counts relied on the amplification of reference gene primers. Data came from immunoSEQ multiplex PCR; TCRdb stores just in-frame clones and leaves some out. The V and J calls and clone size were taken over from that table, and D and trimming were inferred from the DNA. The sample lists around 120,000 clones; approximately 80% were seen once. The sequence was collected from a man between 35 and 55 years old with active or convalescent COVID-19. The chain is built from TRBV19 and TRBJ1-2; TRBD1 matches at 7 bases. Sequenced sample: peripheral blood. DNA of the CDR3: TGTGCCAGTAGTATGGTTTCGGGACAGATCTATGGCTACACCTTC. This encodes CASSMVSGQIYGYTF.